These T cell receptor beta chains were read from a single sample in a study of blood T cell repertoires in COVID-19. Assay used: immunoSEQ multiplex PCR; TCRdb lists only in-frame clones, some missing. The sample lists hundreds of thousands of clones; 90% were seen once. The sequenced material came from peripheral blood. These receptors all come from a middle-aged woman with COVID-19, enrolled during active disease. CDR3s include the opening cysteine and the closing phenylalanine or tryptophan. Fields, in order: D gene, V gene, clone size, J gene, CDR3 DNA, CDR3 protein. D genes are given only for firm matches. The size of a clone is reported for some rows only, either as once, few or many, or as a class for expanded clones.

NA	TRBV18	NA	TRBJ2-2	TGTGCCAGCCGGACGGGGTCCGGGGAGCTGTTTTTT	CASRTGSGELFF
TRBD1	TRBV27	once	TRBJ2-5	TGTGCCAGCAGGAGGGGACAGGGAAGGGGGGAGACCCAGTACTTC	CASRRGQGRGETQYF
NA	TRBV9	NA	TRBJ2-1	TGTGCCAGCAGCGTAGAGAGCTCCTACAATGAGCAGTTCTTC	CASSVESSYNEQFF
NA	TRBV7-2	NA	TRBJ2-1	TGTGCCAGCAGCTTAGAACGGAATGAGCAGTTCTTC	CASSLERNEQFF
NA	TRBV18	NA	TRBJ2-3	TGTGCCAGCTCACTAGCGGCCAGCACAGATACGCAGTATTTT	CASSLAASTDTQYF
NA	TRBV5-4	NA	TRBJ2-5	TGTGCCAGCAGCTTGAAGGGGGGGATCCAAGAGACCCAGTACTTC	CASSLKGGIQETQYF
TRBD2	TRBV29-1	NA	TRBJ2-3	TGCAGCGTTGGCGGGGGGGACACAGATACGCAGTATTTT	CSVGGGDTDTQYF
NA	TRBV7-6	NA	TRBJ1-1	TGTGCCAGCAGCGAGATGAGGAACACTGAAGCTTTCTTT	CASSEMRNTEAFF
TRBD1	TRBV5-1	NA	TRBJ1-6	TGCGCCAGCAGCGGACAGGGGCCCAATTCACCCCTCCACTTT	CASSGQGPNSPLHF
NA	TRBV30	NA	TRBJ2-7	TGTGCCTGGAGTGTCGGGGTTGAGAGCGAGCAGTACTTC	CAWSVGVESEQYF
TRBD2	TRBV6-1	NA	TRBJ2-3	TGTGCCAGCAGTGAATGGGGACTAGCGGGGTTCGCAGATACGCAGTATTTT	CASSEWGLAGFADTQYF
TRBD1	TRBV10-3	NA	TRBJ1-1	TGTGCCATCAGTCTCCGGGACAGGGGAGACACTGAAGCTTTCTTT	CAISLRDRGDTEAFF
NA	TRBV25-1	NA	TRBJ1-1	TGTGCCAAGGGGCGCTCCACTGAAGCTTTCTTT	CAKGRSTEAFF
NA	TRBV6-5	NA	TRBJ2-5	TGTGCCAGCAGCCATACACAGGGCCAAGAGACCCAGTACTTC	CASSHTQGQETQYF
NA	TRBV27	once	TRBJ1-1	TGTGCCAGCAGTTTATTTTCAGGAGAAGCTTTCTTT	CASSLFSGEAFF
NA	TRBV27	NA	TRBJ1-2	TGTGCCAGCACCCTTCCGGGATGTACCTTC	CASTLPGCTF
NA	TRBV2	NA	TRBJ1-5	TGTGCCAGCAGTGAACTGCGGGTTGGCAATCAGCCCCAGCATTTT	CASSELRVGNQPQHF
TRBD2	TRBV6-5	NA	TRBJ2-1	TGTGTCAGCAGGGGACTAGCGGGGGGTGAGCAGTTCTTC	CVSRGLAGGEQFF
NA	TRBV4-1	NA	TRBJ1-1	TGCGCCAGCAGCCACCCTAGGAACACTGAAGCTTTCTTT	CASSHPRNTEAFF
NA	TRBV6-2/TRBV6-3	once	TRBJ1-1	TGTGCCAGCAGTCAAACCGCGGACAGATTTGCCACTGAAGCTTTCTTT	CASSQTADRFATEAFF
TRBD2	TRBV5-6	NA	TRBJ2-7	TGTGCCAGCAGCTTTACGGGGAGGGGCGCCGAGCAGTACTTC	CASSFTGRGAEQYF
TRBD1	TRBV5-6	NA	TRBJ1-1	TGTGCCAGCAGCCCTTTGGGGACAGGGTTCACTGAAGCTTTCTTT	CASSPLGTGFTEAFF
NA	TRBV20-1	NA	TRBJ1-1	TGCAGTGCTAGACGGACAGCCGAAGCTTTCTTT	CSARRTAEAFF
TRBD1	TRBV25-1	once	TRBJ1-1	TGTGCCAGCAGTGAACCAAGGACAGGGGACACTGAAGCTTTCTTT	CASSEPRTGDTEAFF
NA	TRBV18	NA	TRBJ1-2	TGTGCCAGCTCACCACCGGGAGCAGAGAACTATGGCTACACCTTC	CASSPPGAENYGYTF
TRBD1	TRBV11-2	NA	TRBJ2-7	TGTGCCAGCAGGTGGGACAGGGACACTTACGAGCAGTACTTC	CASRWDRDTYEQYF
TRBD1	TRBV5-4	NA	TRBJ2-7	TGTGCCAGCAGCTTCGGACAGGGGATAGTCTACGAGCAGTACTTC	CASSFGQGIVYEQYF
NA	TRBV6-5	NA	TRBJ1-5	TGTGCCAGCAGTCAACACACATCCAATCAGCCCCAGCATTTT	CASSQHTSNQPQHF
NA	TRBV19	NA	TRBJ1-5	TGTGCCACTACTAGGGGGGGATATAGCAATCAGCCCCAGCATTTT	CATTRGGYSNQPQHF
NA	TRBV4-1	NA	TRBJ1-1	TGCGCCAGCAGCCAGGGGCAGTTTGAAGCTTTCTTT	CASSQGQFEAFF
NA	TRBV19	NA	TRBJ1-5	TGTGCCAGTAGTATGGCCCCGAGGGGGGGGCCCAATCAGCCCCAGCATTTT	CASSMAPRGGPNQPQHF
NA	TRBV28	NA	TRBJ1-3	TGTGCCAGCAGCCCCGGGGGAGGGGCTAAGGGATCTGGAAACACCATATATTTT	CASSPGGGAKGSGNTIYF
TRBD2	TRBV27	NA	TRBJ2-6	TGTGCCAGCAGTTTATCGCCGGGACTACGCTCTGGGGCCAACGTCCTGACTTTC	CASSLSPGLRSGANVLTF
NA	TRBV27	NA	TRBJ2-1	TGTGCCAGCAGTTTCTCCAGGGTTAATGAGCAGTTCTTC	CASSFSRVNEQFF
TRBD2	TRBV7-2	NA	TRBJ2-3	TGTGCCAGCAGCATTAGACTAGCGGGGGGATCCACAGATACGCAGTATTTT	CASSIRLAGGSTDTQYF
TRBD1	TRBV7-3	NA	TRBJ1-6	TGTGCCAGCAGCTTAACAGGACAGGATAATTCACCCCTCCACTTT	CASSLTGQDNSPLHF
TRBD1	TRBV4-2	NA	TRBJ2-7	TGTGCCAGCAGCCAGATAACAGGGGACGAGCAGTACTTC	CASSQITGDEQYF
NA	TRBV10-2	NA	TRBJ2-3	TGCGCCAGCAGTGACTACCCAGATACGCAGTATTTT	CASSDYPDTQYF
NA	TRBV3-1/TRBV3-2	NA	TRBJ2-5	TGTGCCAGCAGCCAAGATTTGGTGGCTGTAGAGACCCAGTACTTC	CASSQDLVAVETQYF
NA	TRBV5-6	NA	TRBJ1-2	TGTGCCAGCAGCACAGACAGTTCCCCGGACTATGGCTACACCTTC	CASSTDSSPDYGYTF
TRBD1	TRBV19	NA	TRBJ2-7	TGTGCCACCGAGGACAGGGGGCACGAGCAGTACTTC	CATEDRGHEQYF
TRBD1	TRBV27	NA	TRBJ1-1	TGTGCCAGCAGTTTAATAGACAGGGGGCGCGAAACTGAAGCTTTCTTT	CASSLIDRGRETEAFF
TRBD1	TRBV5-1	NA	TRBJ2-1	TGCGCCAGCAGCGTCGGGACAGGGTCCTACAATGAGCAGTTCTTC	CASSVGTGSYNEQFF
TRBD1	TRBV6-5	NA	TRBJ1-3	TGTGCCAGCAGGGACAGGGGATCCTCTGGAAACACCATATATTTT	CASRDRGSSGNTIYF
NA	TRBV14	NA	TRBJ2-7	TGTGCCAGCAGCCACGGTGGAGGGTCCTACGAGCAGTACTTC	CASSHGGGSYEQYF
TRBD1	TRBV6-2/TRBV6-3	NA	TRBJ1-6	TGTGCCAGCAGTTACGACGGGACAGGAGGTCCGGGTAATTCACCCCTCCACTTT	CASSYDGTGGPGNSPLHF
TRBD2	TRBV30	NA	TRBJ2-5	TGTGCCTGGAGTTTGGGACTAGCGGGGGGGCAGGAGACCCAGTACTTC	CAWSLGLAGGQETQYF
NA	TRBV19	few	TRBJ1-5	TGTGCCAGTGCTCCTCAACCAGTTAGCAATCAGCCCCAGCATTTT	CASAPQPVSNQPQHF
TRBD2	TRBV6-6	NA	TRBJ2-7	TGTGCCAGCAGTTACGGGGGAGGGTACTCCTACGAGCAGTACTTC	CASSYGGGYSYEQYF
TRBD1	TRBV5-1	NA	TRBJ2-2	TGCGCCAGCAGCATGGGACAGGGTGTGGCCGGGGAGCTGTTTTTT	CASSMGQGVAGELFF
NA	TRBV3-1/TRBV3-2	NA	TRBJ1-6	TGTGCCAGCAGCCAATTGAACAGTCCAGCTCGTTCACCCCTCCACTTT	CASSQLNSPARSPLHF
TRBD1	TRBV6-2/TRBV6-3	NA	TRBJ1-5	TGTGCCAGCAGTTGGACAGGGCAAGGGCAGCCCCAGCATTTT	CASSWTGQGQPQHF
TRBD1	TRBV5-1	NA	TRBJ1-2	TGCGCCAGCAGCCTACCGATCCCATCGACAGGGGGCGCAAACTATGGCTACACCTTC	CASSLPIPSTGGANYGYTF